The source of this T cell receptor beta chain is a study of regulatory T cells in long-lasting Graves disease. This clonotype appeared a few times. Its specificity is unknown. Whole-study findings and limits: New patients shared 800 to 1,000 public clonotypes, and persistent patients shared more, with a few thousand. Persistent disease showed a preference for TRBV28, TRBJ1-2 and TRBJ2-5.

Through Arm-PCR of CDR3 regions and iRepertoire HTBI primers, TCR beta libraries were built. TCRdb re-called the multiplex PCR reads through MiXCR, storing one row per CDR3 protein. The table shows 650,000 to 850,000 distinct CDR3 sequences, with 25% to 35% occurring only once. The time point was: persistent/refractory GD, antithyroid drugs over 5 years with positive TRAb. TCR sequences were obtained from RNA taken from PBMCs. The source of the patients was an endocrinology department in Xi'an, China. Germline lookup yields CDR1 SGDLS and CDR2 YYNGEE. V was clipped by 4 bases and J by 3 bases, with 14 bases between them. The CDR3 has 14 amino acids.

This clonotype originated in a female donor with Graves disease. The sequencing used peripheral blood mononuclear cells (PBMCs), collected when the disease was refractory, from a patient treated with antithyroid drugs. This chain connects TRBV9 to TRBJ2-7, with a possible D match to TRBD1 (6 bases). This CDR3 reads CASSPTGLSYEQYF. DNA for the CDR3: TGTGCCAGCAGCCCAACAGGGCTAAGCTACGAGCAGTACTTC.